This TCR beta chain is drawn from a study of T cells after yellow fever vaccination. In germline, CDR1 is SGDLS, CDR2 YYNGEE. CDR3 length: 16 residues. V lost 0 bases, J lost 8 bases, and 8 bases stayed unmatched. As regards this clonotype: No antigen is known for it.

The 5'RACE template-switching step produced TCR cDNA and added a universal primer site and UMIs. TCRdb reanalysed the 5' RACE reads using MiXCR and keeps one entry per CDR3 protein. The data show some 300,000 distinct CDR3 sequences, roughly 9% seen once. General study results and limits: Most clones from primary vaccination resurfaced after the booster (around 95% CD4, around 91% CD8). The CD4 and CD8 compartments had a small share of their clonotypes in common. The bulk population could contribute abundant contaminating clonotypes to FACS-sorted repertoires.

The chain uses TRBV9 and TRBJ1-4; TRBD1 matches 9 bases. This clonotype originated in a man in his late teens or twenties who received the YFV17D yellow fever vaccine. The specimen was CD4+ T cells sorted from PBMCs, collected 5 days after the yellow fever booster vaccination. Here the CDR3 DNA reads TGTGCCAGCAGCGTAGGCGTCGGGACAGGGCAAGAAAAACTGTTTTTT. This sequence encodes CASSVGVGTGQEKLFF.